This is a list of T cell receptor beta chains from one sample in a study of blood T cell repertoires in COVID-19. This table comes from immunoSEQ multiplex PCR, and its TCRdb copy is limited to in-frame clones, with some not included. This sample has fewer than 250,000 clones, with roughly nine tenths found just once. Sequencing was done on a sample of peripheral blood. Source of these receptors: a man between 35 and 55 years old with acute or convalescent COVID-19. Each CDR3 is given with its conserved first and last residue.

V	J	CDR3
TRBV9	TRBJ2-3	CASSAKRMTGLFRTDTQYF
TRBV28	TRBJ1-1	CASRQGQGWTEAFF
TRBV11-2	TRBJ2-7	CASSLRGLRGVEQYF
TRBV6-5	TRBJ2-3	CASRTTLGLTDTQYF
TRBV5-1	TRBJ2-4	CASSLVGSGLAKNIQYF
TRBV6-5	TRBJ2-7	CASSYSLAGAYEQYF
TRBV11-2	TRBJ1-5	CASSLSPSGSNQPQHF
TRBV30	TRBJ1-3	CAWSVRNTIYF
TRBV25-1	TRBJ2-7	CASSEPGQSSYEQYF
TRBV5-5	TRBJ2-5	CASSLGEVSETQYF
TRBV24-1	TRBJ1-2	CATSDPGDRGPYGYTF
TRBV4-3	TRBJ2-7	CASSQGGGSYEQYF
TRBV5-1	TRBJ1-4	CASSWVEPNEKLFF
TRBV18	TRBJ1-1	CASRQGMNTEAFF